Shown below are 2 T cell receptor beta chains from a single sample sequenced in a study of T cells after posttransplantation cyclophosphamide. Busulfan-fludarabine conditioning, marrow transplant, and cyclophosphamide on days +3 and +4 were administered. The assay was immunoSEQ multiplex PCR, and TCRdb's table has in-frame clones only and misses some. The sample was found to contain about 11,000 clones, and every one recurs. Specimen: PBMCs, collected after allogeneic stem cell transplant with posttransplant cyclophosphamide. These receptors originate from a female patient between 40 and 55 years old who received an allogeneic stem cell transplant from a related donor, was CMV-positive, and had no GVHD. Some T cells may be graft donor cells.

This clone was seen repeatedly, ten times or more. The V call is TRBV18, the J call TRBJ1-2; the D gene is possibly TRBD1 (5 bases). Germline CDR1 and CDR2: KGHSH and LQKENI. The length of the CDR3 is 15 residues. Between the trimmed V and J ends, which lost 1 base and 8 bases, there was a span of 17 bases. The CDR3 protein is CASSPQESTGGGYTF. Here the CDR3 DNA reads TGTGCCAGCTCACCACAGGAGAGTACAGGCGGCGGCTACACCTTC.

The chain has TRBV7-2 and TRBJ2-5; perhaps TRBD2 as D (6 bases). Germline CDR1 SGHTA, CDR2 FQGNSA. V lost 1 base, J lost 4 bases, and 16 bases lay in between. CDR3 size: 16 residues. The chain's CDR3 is CASSLGGTVRRETQYF. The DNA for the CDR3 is TGTGCCAGCAGCTTAGGGGGGACTGTCCGCCGAGAGACCCAGTACTTC.